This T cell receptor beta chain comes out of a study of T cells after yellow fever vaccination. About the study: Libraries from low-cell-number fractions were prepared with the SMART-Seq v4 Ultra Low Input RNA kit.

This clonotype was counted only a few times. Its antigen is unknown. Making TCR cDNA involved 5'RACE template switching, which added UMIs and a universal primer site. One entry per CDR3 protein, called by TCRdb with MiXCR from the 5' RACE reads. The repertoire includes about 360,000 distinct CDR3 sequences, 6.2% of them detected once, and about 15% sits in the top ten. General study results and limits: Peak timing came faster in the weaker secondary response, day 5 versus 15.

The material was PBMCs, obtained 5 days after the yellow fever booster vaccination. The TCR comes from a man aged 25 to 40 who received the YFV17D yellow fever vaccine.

The CDR3 DNA sequence: TGTGCCAGCAGTGAAGTCCCTGCAACTAATGAAAAACTGTTTTTT. It specifies CASSEVPATNEKLFF. The chain recombines TRBV2 with TRBJ1-4; D uncertain. The CDR3 totals 15 residues. Trimming took off 1 base at V and 0 bases at J, with 6 bases between the two ends. Germline CDR1 and CDR2: SNHLY and FYNNEI.